The rows below give T cell receptor beta chains drawn from one sample of a study of Ad26.COV2.S vaccination and SARS-CoV-2 variants. Produced via immunoSEQ multiplex PCR; TCRdb's table is partial and in-frame only. The table shows hundreds of thousands of clones, with 85% to 90% occurring only once. The source was peripheral blood, collected in a trial of Ad26.COV2.S vaccine versus placebo. The receptors derive from a person aged 18-60 years who received the Ad26.COV2.S COVID-19 vaccine or a placebo. Both conserved end residues are part of each CDR3. The order of the fields is clone size, J gene, V gene, D gene, CDR3 DNA, CDR3 protein. D genes are given only for firm matches. Rows give clone size only sometimes, using once, few, many, or a class for an expanded clone.

clone size: .
J gene: TRBJ2-2
V gene: TRBV4-1
D gene: TRBD1
CDR3 DNA: TGCGCCAGCAGCCAAAGACAGGGGTTCGGGGAGCTGTTTTTT
CDR3 protein: CASSQRQGFGELFF

clone size: .
J gene: TRBJ1-4
V gene: TRBV19
D gene: .
CDR3 DNA: TGTGCCAGTAGACTCAGGGGCGGGGATGAAAAACTGTTTTTT
CDR3 protein: CASRLRGGDEKLFF

clone size: few
J gene: TRBJ2-4
V gene: TRBV14
D gene: .
CDR3 DNA: TGTGCCAGCAGCCCCCTAGGAGTTACAAACATTCAGTACTTC
CDR3 protein: CASSPLGVTNIQYF

clone size: .
J gene: TRBJ2-3
V gene: TRBV28
D gene: TRBD1
CDR3 DNA: TGTGCCGCCCGCACAGGGGTCACAGATACGCAGTATTTT
CDR3 protein: CAARTGVTDTQYF

clone size: .
J gene: TRBJ1-1
V gene: TRBV27
D gene: .
CDR3 DNA: TGTGCCAGCAGTTTATGGGGTTCCAACACTGAAGCTTTCTTT
CDR3 protein: CASSLWGSNTEAFF

clone size: .
J gene: TRBJ2-4
V gene: TRBV4-1
D gene: .
CDR3 DNA: TGCGCCAGCAAAGGACAAGGGGGTAAAAACATTCAGTACTTC
CDR3 protein: CASKGQGGKNIQYF

clone size: once
J gene: TRBJ2-1
V gene: TRBV7-9
D gene: .
CDR3 DNA: TGTGCCAGCAGCTTAGTGCAGGGATTGACCTACAATGAGCAGTTCTTC
CDR3 protein: CASSLVQGLTYNEQFF

clone size: .
J gene: TRBJ2-2
V gene: TRBV6-6
D gene: .
CDR3 DNA: TGTGCCAGCAGTTACTTTGGCACCGGGGAGCTGTTTTTT
CDR3 protein: CASSYFGTGELFF

clone size: .
J gene: TRBJ2-5
V gene: TRBV2
D gene: .
CDR3 DNA: TGTGCCAGCAGGGAAGAGACCCAGTACTTC
CDR3 protein: CASREETQYF

clone size: .
J gene: TRBJ2-2
V gene: TRBV28
D gene: .
CDR3 DNA: TGTGCCAGCAGTTGGACCGGGGAGCTGTTTTTT
CDR3 protein: CASSWTGELFF

clone size: .
J gene: TRBJ2-3
V gene: TRBV2
D gene: TRBD1
CDR3 DNA: TGTGCCAGCCGCCCAGAATGGGGACAGGGGGCAAGCACAGATACGCAGTATTTT
CDR3 protein: CASRPEWGQGASTDTQYF

clone size: .
J gene: TRBJ2-1
V gene: TRBV29-1
D gene: .
CDR3 DNA: TGCAGCGTTGGAAGGAGAGGGGGGGCGCGTAATGAGCAGTTCTTC
CDR3 protein: CSVGRRGGARNEQFF

clone size: .
J gene: TRBJ2-1
V gene: TRBV29-1
D gene: TRBD1
CDR3 DNA: TGCAGCACTCTGGCAGGGGGCAATGAGCAGTTCTTC
CDR3 protein: CSTLAGGNEQFF